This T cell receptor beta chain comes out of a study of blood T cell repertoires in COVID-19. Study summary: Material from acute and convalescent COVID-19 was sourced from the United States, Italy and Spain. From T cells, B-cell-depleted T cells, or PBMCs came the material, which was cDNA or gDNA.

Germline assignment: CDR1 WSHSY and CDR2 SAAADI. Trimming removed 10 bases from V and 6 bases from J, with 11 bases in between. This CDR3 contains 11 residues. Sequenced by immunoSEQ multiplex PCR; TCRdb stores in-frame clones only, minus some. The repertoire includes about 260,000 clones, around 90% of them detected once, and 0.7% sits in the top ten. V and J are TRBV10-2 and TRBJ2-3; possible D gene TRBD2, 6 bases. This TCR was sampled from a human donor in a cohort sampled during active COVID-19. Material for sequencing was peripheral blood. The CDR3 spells CATLAGDTQYF. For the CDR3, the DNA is TGCGCCACCCTCGCGGGGGATACGCAGTATTTT.